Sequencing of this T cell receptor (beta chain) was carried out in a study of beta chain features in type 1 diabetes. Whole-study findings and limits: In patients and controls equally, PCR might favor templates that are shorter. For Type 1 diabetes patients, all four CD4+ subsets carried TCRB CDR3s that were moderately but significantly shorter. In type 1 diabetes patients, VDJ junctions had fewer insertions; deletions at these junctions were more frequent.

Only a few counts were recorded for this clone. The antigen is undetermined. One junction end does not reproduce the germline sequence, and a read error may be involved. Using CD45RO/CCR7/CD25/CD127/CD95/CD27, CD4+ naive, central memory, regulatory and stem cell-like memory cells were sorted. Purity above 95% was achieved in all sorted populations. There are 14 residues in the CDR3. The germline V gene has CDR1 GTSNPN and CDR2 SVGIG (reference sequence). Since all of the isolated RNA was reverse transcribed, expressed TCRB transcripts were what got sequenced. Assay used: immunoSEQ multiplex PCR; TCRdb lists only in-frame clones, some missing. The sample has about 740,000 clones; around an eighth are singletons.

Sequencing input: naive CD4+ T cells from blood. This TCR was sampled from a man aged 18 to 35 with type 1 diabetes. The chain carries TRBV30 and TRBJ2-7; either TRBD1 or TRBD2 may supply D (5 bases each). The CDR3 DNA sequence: TGTGCCTGGAGTGTAGACCCAATCGGGGACCGACCTACCTTC. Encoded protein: CAWSVDPIGDRPTF. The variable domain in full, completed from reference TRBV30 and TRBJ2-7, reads SQTIHQWPATLVQPVGSPLSLECTVEGTSNPNLYWYRQAAGRGLQLLFYSVGIGQISSEVPQNLSASRPQDRQFILSSKKLLLSDSGFYLCAWSVDPIGDRPTFGPGTRLTVT.